This T cell receptor beta chain was identified in a study of blood T cells in healthy people across ages. Germline trimming cut 9 bases from V and 4 bases from J; bases unmatched to any gene: 8. The CDR3 is 14 residues long. In germline, CDR1 is MNHEY, CDR2 SVGAGI. Points from the study as a whole: Estimated diversity, derived from one million T cells, was regarded as an underestimate. Across the age range, TCR beta diversity per million T cells fell in a roughly linear way.

Caucasian individuals from Russia who were healthy and aged roughly 6 to 95 acted as donors. A second PCR of 7 to 11 cycles used a sample-barcoded 5' primer and a J-beta primer mix. TCRdb re-called the 5' RACE reads with MiXCR, one entry per CDR3 protein. Of approximately 800,000 distinct CDR3 sequences in the sample, less than 70% were seen once. This clonotype has just one count. Its target is unknown. J is TRBJ1-2 and V is TRBV6-5; 10 bases map to TRBD1. Input material: blood. This sequence originates from an elderly man in good health. CDR3: CASYEGQGSYGYTF. The CDR3 nucleotides read TGTGCCAGTTACGAGGGACAGGGGTCCTATGGCTACACCTTC.